These T cell receptor beta chains were read from a single sample in a study of control samples from healthy donors and cancer patients. Repertoires were generated with immunoSEQ multiplex PCR, while TCRdb's copy carries only in-frame clones and drops some. Among about 150,000 clones listed, more than 85% were seen once. Sequencing input: blood. These receptors all stem from a woman in her 30s in good health. Both conserved end residues are part of each CDR3. A D gene is named only where the DNA matches it firmly. Clone size is not always given. Where it is, it says once, few, many or a class for expanded clones.

j_gene: TRBJ2-7; abundance: NA; d_gene: NA; v_gene: TRBV7-2; CDR3aa: CASSLPSYEQYF; CDR3nt: TGTGCCAGCAGCTTACCCTCCTACGAGCAGTACTTC
j_gene: TRBJ2-2; abundance: NA; d_gene: TRBD2; v_gene: TRBV19; CDR3aa: CASRPGGTGELFF; CDR3nt: TGTGCCAGTAGACCCGGGGGGACCGGGGAGCTGTTTTTT
j_gene: TRBJ1-5; abundance: once; d_gene: NA; v_gene: TRBV19; CDR3aa: CASKSLSGERPQHF; CDR3nt: TGTGCCAGTAAAAGCCTCTCGGGGGAGAGGCCCCAGCATTTT
j_gene: TRBJ2-2; abundance: NA; d_gene: NA; v_gene: TRBV7-9; CDR3aa: CASSLLASTGELFF; CDR3nt: TGTGCCAGCAGCTTACTAGCGAGCACCGGGGAGCTGTTTTTT
j_gene: TRBJ1-6; abundance: NA; d_gene: TRBD1; v_gene: TRBV19; CDR3aa: CASSMTGKNSPLHF; CDR3nt: TGTGCCAGTAGTATGACAGGGAAGAATTCACCCCTCCACTTT
j_gene: TRBJ1-1; abundance: NA; d_gene: NA; v_gene: TRBV10-1; CDR3aa: CASSKTGPTEAFF; CDR3nt: TGCGCCAGCAGTAAAACAGGCCCCACTGAAGCTTTCTTT
j_gene: TRBJ2-1; abundance: NA; d_gene: NA; v_gene: TRBV19; CDR3aa: CASRGPGRYNEQFF; CDR3nt: TGTGCCAGTAGGGGCCCAGGGAGATACAATGAGCAGTTCTTC
j_gene: TRBJ2-6; abundance: NA; d_gene: NA; v_gene: TRBV7-8; CDR3aa: CASSFVHIGANVLTF; CDR3nt: TGTGCCAGCAGCTTCGTCCACATTGGGGCCAACGTCCTGACTTTC
j_gene: TRBJ1-6; abundance: NA; d_gene: NA; v_gene: TRBV6-5; CDR3aa: CANGQSVYNSPLHF; CDR3nt: TGTGCCAACGGACAGTCCGTTTATAATTCACCCCTCCACTTT
j_gene: TRBJ2-7; abundance: NA; d_gene: NA; v_gene: TRBV27; CDR3aa: CASSFGQSYEQYF; CDR3nt: TGTGCCAGCAGTTTCGGGCAATCCTACGAGCAGTACTTC
j_gene: TRBJ2-1; abundance: NA; d_gene: NA; v_gene: TRBV6-4; CDR3aa: CASSEEGAGLNEQFF; CDR3nt: TGTGCCAGCAGTGAGGAGGGGGCGGGCCTCAATGAGCAGTTCTTC
j_gene: TRBJ1-1; abundance: NA; d_gene: NA; v_gene: TRBV29-1; CDR3aa: CSAGIVTNTEAFF; CDR3nt: TGCAGCGCTGGGATAGTGACGAACACTGAAGCTTTCTTT
j_gene: TRBJ2-2; abundance: NA; d_gene: TRBD2; v_gene: TRBV7-2; CDR3aa: CASSSRTSGYTGELFF; CDR3nt: TGTGCCAGCAGCTCGCGGACTAGCGGATACACCGGGGAGCTGTTTTTT
j_gene: TRBJ2-1; abundance: NA; d_gene: NA; v_gene: TRBV3-1/TRBV3-2; CDR3aa: CASSPIASSYNEQFF; CDR3nt: TGTGCCAGCAGCCCTATAGCATCGTCCTACAATGAGCAGTTCTTC
j_gene: TRBJ2-1; abundance: NA; d_gene: NA; v_gene: TRBV6-6; CDR3aa: CASSYPGQGGNEQFF; CDR3nt: TGTGCCAGCAGTTACCCCGGACAGGGAGGGAATGAGCAGTTCTTC
j_gene: TRBJ2-4; abundance: NA; d_gene: TRBD1; v_gene: TRBV7-9; CDR3aa: CASSHNRGPAKNIQYF; CDR3nt: TGTGCCAGCAGCCACAACAGGGGGCCCGCCAAAAACATTCAGTACTTC
j_gene: TRBJ2-1; abundance: NA; d_gene: NA; v_gene: TRBV5-1; CDR3aa: CASSLDIGPEQFF; CDR3nt: TGCGCCAGCAGCTTGGATATAGGCCCTGAGCAGTTCTTC
j_gene: TRBJ2-1; abundance: NA; d_gene: TRBD2; v_gene: TRBV2; CDR3aa: CASLRPGLAPGEQFF; CDR3nt: TGTGCCAGCCTGCGCCCGGGACTAGCGCCCGGTGAGCAGTTCTTC
j_gene: TRBJ2-2; abundance: NA; d_gene: TRBD2; v_gene: TRBV11-2; CDR3aa: CASSPRGGGSPNTGELFF; CDR3nt: TGTGCCAGCAGCCCACGGGGGGGAGGATCTCCGAACACCGGGGAGCTGTTTTTT
j_gene: TRBJ1-5; abundance: NA; d_gene: NA; v_gene: TRBV6-1; CDR3aa: CASSEASYWGQPQHF; CDR3nt: TGTGCCAGCAGTGAAGCCTCGTACTGGGGTCAGCCCCAGCATTTT
j_gene: TRBJ2-7; abundance: NA; d_gene: NA; v_gene: TRBV10-1; CDR3aa: CASSDRFYEQYF; CDR3nt: TGCGCCAGCAGTGACCGTTTCTACGAGCAGTACTTC
j_gene: TRBJ2-7; abundance: once; d_gene: NA; v_gene: TRBV6-5; CDR3aa: CASSKNSAYEQYF; CDR3nt: TGTGCCAGCAGTAAAAACTCTGCCTACGAGCAGTACTTC
j_gene: TRBJ1-5; abundance: few; d_gene: NA; v_gene: TRBV28; CDR3aa: CASRLEYQPQHF; CDR3nt: TGTGCCAGCAGACTGGAGTATCAGCCCCAGCATTTT
j_gene: TRBJ2-1; abundance: NA; d_gene: NA; v_gene: TRBV4-1; CDR3aa: CASSTRPPINNEQFF; CDR3nt: TGCGCCAGCAGCACGCGCCCGCCCATCAACAATGAGCAGTTCTTC
j_gene: TRBJ2-5; abundance: NA; d_gene: TRBD1; v_gene: TRBV2; CDR3aa: CASSEGQGGTQYF; CDR3nt: TGTGCCAGCAGTGAAGGACAGGGGGGGACCCAGTACTTC
j_gene: TRBJ2-7; abundance: NA; d_gene: NA; v_gene: TRBV28; CDR3aa: CASTSFTLSRPLYEQYF; CDR3nt: TGTGCCAGCACCTCTTTCACTTTGTCGAGACCTTTGTACGAGCAGTACTTC
j_gene: TRBJ2-6; abundance: NA; d_gene: NA; v_gene: TRBV24-1; CDR3aa: CATSDWKKGTGANVLTF; CDR3nt: TGTGCCACCAGTGATTGGAAAAAAGGGACCGGGGCCAACGTCCTGACTTTC
j_gene: TRBJ1-3; abundance: NA; d_gene: NA; v_gene: TRBV10-3; CDR3aa: CAISEGRSRGNTIYF; CDR3nt: TGTGCCATCAGTGAAGGCCGTTCTCGGGGAAACACCATATATTTT
j_gene: TRBJ1-6; abundance: NA; d_gene: TRBD1; v_gene: TRBV5-5; CDR3aa: CASSDGQGVSPLHF; CDR3nt: TGTGCCAGCAGCGACGGACAGGGGGTTTCACCCCTCCACTTT
j_gene: TRBJ2-1; abundance: NA; d_gene: NA; v_gene: TRBV24-1; CDR3aa: CATSAGSSYNEQFF; CDR3nt: TGTGCCACCAGTGCGGGGAGCTCCTACAATGAGCAGTTCTTC
j_gene: TRBJ1-2; abundance: NA; d_gene: NA; v_gene: TRBV28; CDR3aa: CATNRVNYGYTF; CDR3nt: TGTGCCACAAACAGGGTTAACTATGGCTACACCTTC
j_gene: TRBJ2-2; abundance: NA; d_gene: NA; v_gene: TRBV27; CDR3aa: CASSLGNTGELFF; CDR3nt: TGTGCCAGCAGTTTGGGTAACACCGGGGAGCTGTTTTTT
j_gene: TRBJ2-4; abundance: NA; d_gene: TRBD1; v_gene: TRBV28; CDR3aa: CASSPSTGGPKNIQYF; CDR3nt: TGTGCCAGCAGTCCATCGACAGGGGGCCCCAAAAACATTCAGTACTTC
j_gene: TRBJ2-1; abundance: NA; d_gene: NA; v_gene: TRBV28; CDR3aa: CASRFAGSYNEQFF; CDR3nt: TGTGCCAGCCGTTTCGCGGGCTCCTACAATGAGCAGTTCTTC
j_gene: TRBJ2-5; abundance: NA; d_gene: NA; v_gene: TRBV5-1; CDR3aa: CASTHRGGRETQYF; CDR3nt: TGCGCCAGCACCCACAGGGGAGGGCGAGAGACCCAGTACTTC
j_gene: TRBJ2-1; abundance: NA; d_gene: NA; v_gene: TRBV24-1; CDR3aa: CATSDLTNYNEQFF; CDR3nt: TGTGCCACCAGTGATTTGACTAATTACAATGAGCAGTTCTTC
j_gene: TRBJ1-4; abundance: NA; d_gene: NA; v_gene: TRBV15; CDR3aa: CATSGYGGEKLFF; CDR3nt: TGTGCCACCAGCGGGTACGGCGGTGAAAAACTGTTTTTT
j_gene: TRBJ1-1; abundance: NA; d_gene: NA; v_gene: TRBV9; CDR3aa: CASSVDGTEAFF; CDR3nt: TGTGCCAGCAGCGTAGACGGCACTGAAGCTTTCTTT
j_gene: TRBJ2-7; abundance: NA; d_gene: NA; v_gene: TRBV21-1; CDR3aa: CASSKDPGKVGEQYF; CDR3nt: TGTGCCAGCAGCAAAGACCCAGGGAAAGTGGGCGAGCAGTACTTC
j_gene: TRBJ2-2; abundance: NA; d_gene: TRBD1; v_gene: TRBV7-9; CDR3aa: CASSLAAPVDRGFSGELFF; CDR3nt: TGTGCCAGCAGCTTAGCGGCCCCGGTGGACAGGGGGTTCTCCGGGGAGCTGTTTTTT
j_gene: TRBJ1-2; abundance: NA; d_gene: NA; v_gene: TRBV28; CDR3aa: CASSPLGLNYGYTF; CDR3nt: TGTGCCAGCAGTCCGCTGGGCCTTAACTATGGCTACACCTTC
j_gene: TRBJ2-7; abundance: NA; d_gene: TRBD2; v_gene: TRBV5-4; CDR3aa: CASSFYSGRAYEQYF; CDR3nt: TGTGCCAGCAGCTTTTATAGCGGGAGGGCCTACGAGCAGTACTTC
j_gene: TRBJ1-6; abundance: NA; d_gene: TRBD1; v_gene: TRBV28; CDR3aa: CASFDRGRPPLHF; CDR3nt: TGTGCCAGCTTCGACAGGGGGAGGCCACCCCTCCACTTT
j_gene: TRBJ2-2; abundance: NA; d_gene: NA; v_gene: TRBV6-5; CDR3aa: CASRWSGELFF; CDR3nt: TGTGCCAGCAGATGGAGCGGGGAGCTGTTTTTT
j_gene: TRBJ2-1; abundance: NA; d_gene: NA; v_gene: TRBV19; CDR3aa: CASSPSSASSYNEQFF; CDR3nt: TGTGCCAGTAGTCCTTCTAGCGCCAGCTCCTACAATGAGCAGTTCTTC
j_gene: TRBJ1-4; abundance: NA; d_gene: NA; v_gene: TRBV4-1; CDR3aa: CASSQVGREKLFF; CDR3nt: TGCGCCAGCAGCCAAGTGGGGCGCGAAAAACTGTTTTTT
j_gene: TRBJ2-1; abundance: NA; d_gene: NA; v_gene: TRBV5-1; CDR3aa: CASSSAGTDPYNEQFF; CDR3nt: TGCGCCAGCAGCTCAGCCGGGACGGACCCCTACAATGAGCAGTTCTTC
j_gene: TRBJ2-4; abundance: NA; d_gene: NA; v_gene: TRBV21-1; CDR3aa: CAKMVPPGGGAKNIQYF; CDR3nt: TGTGCCAAGATGGTGCCCCCGGGAGGAGGAGCCAAAAACATTCAGTACTTC
j_gene: TRBJ2-2; abundance: NA; d_gene: NA; v_gene: TRBV7-2; CDR3aa: CASSLAGFSGELFF; CDR3nt: TGTGCCAGCAGCTTAGCGGGGTTCAGCGGGGAGCTGTTTTTT